This T cell receptor beta chain was captured by sequencing in a study of T cell responses to AZD1222 COVID-19 vaccine. Study-level findings and limits: White British people made up most donors, females outnumbered males, and clonal diversity was possibly underestimated.

The repertoire was sequenced with immunoSEQ multiplex PCR; TCRdb's copy has only in-frame clones and lacks some. The sample contains some 180,000 clones, 94% of which appear only once. Trimming left V 6 bases short and J 6 bases short, with 18 bases between. The CDR3 covers 16 residues. From germline, CDR1 is SNHLY and CDR2 FYNNEI. Regarding this clone: The antigen is undetermined.

The clonotype was recovered from an adult who received the AZD1222 COVID-19 vaccine. The sample was peripheral blood, taken 28 days after the second AZD1222 dose. The gene calls are TRBV2 and TRBJ1-6; D is unresolved. The CDR3 here is CASSWNGPGSNSPLHF. CDR3 bases: TGTGCCAGCAGCTGGAACGGCCCGGGATCTAATTCACCCCTCCACTTT.